Below are 30 T cell receptor beta chains sequenced from a single sample in a study of blood T cell repertoires in COVID-19. Produced via immunoSEQ multiplex PCR; TCRdb's table is partial and in-frame only. The repertoire holds fewer than 300,000 clones, with over 80% as singletons. Sequencing was performed on peripheral blood. The receptor source for this set is a woman aged 50 to 65 with COVID-19, enrolled during active disease.

The chain links TRBV16 to TRBJ2-7; D remains unclear. The ends were cut back, 4 bases at V and 4 bases at J, with 11 bases in the middle. The CDR3 loop spans 13 amino acids. Per the germline V gene, CDR1 is KGHSY and CDR2 is FQNENV. CDR3 residues: CASSPLLYYEQYF. CDR3 nucleotide sequence: TGTGCCAGCAGCCCCTTACTTTATTACGAGCAGTACTTC.

J is TRBJ1-2 and V is TRBV19; D gene uncertain. V was clipped by 6 bases and J by 2 bases, with 16 bases between them. CDR3 size: 15 residues. Germline V gene sequence: CDR1 LNHDA, CDR2 SQIVND (reference sequence). The CDR3 bases are TGTGCCAGTAGACAGAATGAAGTGCCAAACTATGGCTACACCTTC. Encoded protein: CASRQNEVPNYGYTF.

The J gene is TRBJ2-1, the V gene TRBV5-1; 12 bases are shared with TRBD2. Looked up from germline, CDR1 is SGHRS and CDR2 is YFSETQ. Trimming removed 7 bases from V and 6 bases from J; junction bases left unmatched: 5. The CDR3 extends over 14 amino acids. The CDR3 bases are TGCGCCAGCGCGGAGACTAGCGGGAGCAATGAGCAGTTCTTC. Encoded protein: CASAETSGSNEQFF.

In this sample, this clone turned up once. This chain joins TRBV27 and TRBJ2-7; D gene unclear. V lost 6 bases, J lost 0 bases, and 15 bases lay in between. Germline lookup yields CDR1 MNHEY and CDR2 SMNVEV (reference sequence). This CDR3 is 15 amino acids long. DNA of the CDR3: TGTGCCAGCAGCCCCCGAGACACCCCCTCCTACGAGCAGTACTTC. Translated, it gives CASSPRDTPSYEQYF.

The J gene is TRBJ2-5, the V gene TRBV4-3; 10 bases map to TRBD1. CDR1 and CDR2 (germline): LGHNA, YSLEER. Trimming took 0 bases from V and 4 from J; bases not matched to a gene: 8. CDR3 length equals 17 residues. CDR3: CASSQDPLDRGRETQYF. CDR3 DNA: TGCGCCAGCAGCCAAGATCCCCTCGACAGGGGGCGAGAGACCCAGTACTTC.

The chain recombines TRBV19 with TRBJ2-5; tentatively, D is TRBD1 (5 bases). V gave up 1 base and J gave up 4 bases, with 7 bases separating them. The germline gives CDR1 LNHDA, CDR2 SQIVND (reference sequence). The CDR3 spans 13 residues. The CDR3 sequence is CASSIGGPETQYF. CDR3 nucleotide sequence: TGTGCCAGTAGTATAGGGGGCCCAGAGACCCAGTACTTC.

The chain is built from TRBV5-1 and TRBJ2-5; no reliable D call. The length of the CDR3 is 17 residues. Trimming shortened V by 6 bases and J by 5 bases, and 26 bases separated the two germline ends. Germline loops: CDR1 SGHRS, CDR2 YFSETQ. In DNA, the CDR3 is TGCGCCAGCAAAATGTCCTACTTTCTGCGGCCCGGCGAGACCCAGTACTTC. This gives the protein CASKMSYFLRPGETQYF.

The chain joins TRBV6-6 to TRBJ2-2; D possibly corresponds to TRBD2 (5 bases). CDR3 length: 14 amino acids. V lost 6 bases and J lost 3, with 11 bases in between. Germline-derived CDR1 and CDR2 are MNHNY and SVGAGI (reference sequence). The CDR3, as DNA: TGTGCCAGCAGCGACACTAGATACACCGGGGAGCTGTTTTTT. Its translation: CASSDTRYTGELFF.

V is TRBV2 and J is TRBJ2-7, with a possible D match to TRBD1 (6 bases). CDR1 is SNHLY, CDR2 FYNNEI, per germline. The V gene lost 7 bases and the J gene lost 3 bases, with 16 bases spanning the gap. The CDR3 covers 14 residues. The CDR3 here is CASITFMDSYEQYF. CDR3 nucleotides: TGTGCCAGCATCACCTTTATGGACAGCTACGAGCAGTACTTC.

J is TRBJ1-1 and V is TRBV12-2; the D call in the table, TRBD1, was not verified against the DNA. TRBV12-2 counts as a pseudogene. The CDR3 has 16 amino acids. This CDR3 reads CASRPTGTTYEGEAFF. The CDR3 region has the DNA TGTGCAAGTCGCCCCACAGGGACAACCTATGAGGGTGAAGCTTTCTTT.

CDR3 loop: CASSLVPPTRQTGELFF. The CDR3 DNA reads as TGTGCCAGCAGCTTGGTCCCCCCGACTCGGCAGACCGGGGAGCTGTTTTTT. This sequence joins TRBV7-8 and TRBJ2-2; no definite D call. V gave up 3 bases and J gave up 5 bases, with 19 bases separating them. The CDR3 runs 17 residues. Germline assignment: CDR1 SGHVS and CDR2 FQNEAQ.

J is TRBJ1-3 and V is TRBV27; TRBD1 matches at 7 bases. The CDR3 is 16 amino acids. Germline assignment: CDR1 MNHEY and CDR2 SMNVEV (reference sequence). J lost 4 bases, V lost 0 bases, and 6 bases had no gene match. The DNA for the CDR3 is TGTGCCAGCAGTTTATCTCGGACAGGACTGGGAAACACCATATATTTT. The encoded protein is CASSLSRTGLGNTIYF.

The rearrangement uses TRBV5-4 and TRBJ1-4; TRBD1 matches at 7 bases. The junction had 3 bases not matched to a gene; V was cut back by 0 bases and J by 4 bases. Germline V gene lookup returns CDR1 SGHNT and CDR2 YYREEE (reference sequence). This CDR3 contains 15 residues. The CDR3 spells CASSLGGTVNEKLFF. For the CDR3, the DNA is TGTGCCAGCAGCTTGGGAGGGACAGTTAATGAAAAACTGTTTTTT.

The V gene is TRBV4-2, the J gene TRBJ2-1; D remains unclear. The CDR3 has 13 amino acids. V was pared by 0 bases and J by 5 bases, with 5 bases between. Germline V gene sequence: CDR1 LGHNA, CDR2 YNFKEQ. The CDR3 loop reads CASSQEFNNEQFF. CDR3 bases: TGTGCCAGCAGCCAAGAATTTAACAATGAGCAGTTCTTC.

This sequence joins TRBV3-1 (or the pseudogene TRBV3-2) and TRBJ2-1, with no clear D. V lost 1 base, J lost 6 bases, and 13 bases lay in between. CDR3 length: 15 amino acids. From germline, CDR1 is LGHDT and CDR2 YNNKEL (reference sequence). The CDR3 loop reads CASSQGRKELNEQFF. DNA of the CDR3: TGTGCCAGCAGCCAAGGCAGGAAGGAACTCAATGAGCAGTTCTTC.

The V call is TRBV20-1, the J call TRBJ2-1; D is undetermined. From germline, CDR1 is DFQATT and CDR2 SNEGSKA (reference sequence). Trimming stripped 3 bases from V and 6 bases from J, with 6 bases between. This CDR3 has 11 amino acids. CDR3 DNA sequence: TGCAGTGCTAGTTACAGCAATGAGCAGTTCTTC. It specifies CSASYSNEQFF.

This clone was observed a handful of times. The chain couples TRBV5-1 to TRBJ2-1, with D possibly TRBD1 on 5 matching bases. This CDR3 is built from 15 residues. The V gene lost 0 bases and the J gene lost 0 bases, with 7 bases spanning the gap. CDR1 and CDR2 from the germline V gene are SGHRS and YFSETQ. CDR3 DNA sequence: TGCGCCAGCAGCTTGGAGGGGTCCTCCTACAATGAGCAGTTCTTC. It encodes CASSLEGSSYNEQFF.

This clone was observed a single time. The chain couples TRBV11-3 to TRBJ2-5; TRBD1 matches at 7 bases. Trimming took 9 bases from V and 3 from J; bases not matched to a gene: 10. Germline values: CDR1 SGHNT, CDR2 YENEEA. The CDR3 covers 14 residues. CDR3 in amino acids: CASSRWDREETQYF. Here the CDR3 DNA reads TGTGCCAGTAGTAGGTGGGACAGAGAAGAGACCCAGTACTTC.

This chain uses TRBV5-1 with TRBJ2-3; maybe TRBD1 (5 bases). Germline assignment: CDR1 SGHRS and CDR2 YFSETQ. The CDR3 has 15 amino acids. Trimming pared 2 bases from V and 2 bases from J, leaving 12 bases between. The CDR3 sequence: CASSLGESPTDTQYF. The CDR3 DNA reads TGCGCCAGCAGCTTAGGGGAATCGCCCACAGATACGCAGTATTTT. The variable domain in full, with the rest retrieved from reference TRBV5-1 and TRBJ2-3, is KAGVTQTPRYLIKTRGQQVTLSCSPISGHRSVSWYQQTPGQGLQFLFEYFSETQRNKGNFPGRFSGRQFSNSRSEMNVSTLELGDSALYLCASSLGESPTDTQYFGPGTRLTVL.

This chain connects TRBV2 to TRBJ1-2; D may be TRBD1 (6 bases). CDR3 length equals 14 residues. V gave up 7 bases and J gave up 7 bases, with 19 bases separating them. The germline V gene has CDR1 SNHLY and CDR2 FYNNEI. CDR3 residues: CASTGLVQGGGYTF. The CDR3 nucleotides read TGTGCCAGCACAGGATTGGTTCAAGGGGGTGGCTACACCTTC.

This clone was observed once. This rearrangement joins TRBV6-7 to TRBJ2-3; 8 bases are a match to TRBD2. TRBV6-7 is reported as an ORF; its role is uncertain. V was pared by 5 bases and J by 1 base, with 5 bases of the junction left unmatched. This CDR3 region has 15 residues. CDR3 DNA: TGTGCCAGCAGTAAAAGCGGGAGCCGCACAGATACGCAGTATTTT. It encodes CASSKSGSRTDTQYF.

This clone occurred a few times. This chain connects TRBV10-3 to TRBJ1-2, with 7 positions matching TRBD1. The V segment lost 7 bases and the J segment 3 bases; nucleotides outside the gene matches: 5. CDR1 is ENHRY, CDR2 SYGVKD, per germline. CDR3 size: 13 residues. CDR3 amino acids: CAITTGDYYGYTF. Written as DNA, the CDR3 is TGTGCCATCACAACAGGGGACTACTATGGCTACACCTTC.

This clone was picked up one time. The rearrangement uses TRBV7-9 and TRBJ2-1, with 10 bases aligning to TRBD2. This CDR3 region has 16 residues. The V gene's germline CDR1 is SEHNR and CDR2 FQNEAQ (reference sequence). V trimming: 4 bases; J trimming: 4 bases; junction bases outside the gene matches: 7. The CDR3 nucleotides read TGTGCCAGCAGCTATGGACTAGCGGAGCCATACAATGAGCAGTTCTTC. Translation: CASSYGLAEPYNEQFF.

The chain couples TRBV6-4 to TRBJ1-5; D is unresolved. V lost 3 bases and J lost 6, with 9 bases in between. CDR3 size: 13 residues. Germline V gene sequence: CDR1 MRHNA, CDR2 SNTAGT. Here the CDR3 DNA reads TGTGCCAGCAGTGAGGGTTGGAGTCAGCCCCAGCATTTT. Translated: CASSEGWSQPQHF.

The gene calls are TRBV15 and TRBJ1-1; D remains ambiguous. V lost 3 bases, J lost 1 base, and 12 bases lay in between. The CDR3 totals 15 residues. In germline, CDR1 is LNHNV, CDR2 YYDKDF (reference sequence). CDR3 protein: CATSSHYTGNTEAFF. The CDR3 DNA reads as TGTGCCACCAGCAGCCACTATACCGGGAACACTGAAGCTTTCTTT.

The chain combines TRBV18 with TRBJ1-1, with D possibly matching TRBD1 (6 bases). The CDR3 runs 15 residues. The germline CDR1 and CDR2 sequences are KGHSH and LQKENI. V was shortened by 2 bases and J by 3 bases, with 13 bases between the two germline ends. The CDR3 nucleotides read TGTGCCAGCTCACCATCCAGGGGCGGTGACACTGAAGCTTTCTTT. Protein product: CASSPSRGGDTEAFF.

This clone was detected once. The gene calls are TRBV5-1 and TRBJ1-2; D ambiguous. This CDR3 has 14 amino acids. Per the germline V gene, CDR1 is SGHRS and CDR2 is YFSETQ. The ends were cut back, 0 bases at V and 8 bases at J, with 14 bases in the middle. CDR3 nucleotide sequence: TGCGCCAGCAGCTTGGTTCCGCGGCCGGGGGGCTACACCTTC. This gives the protein CASSLVPRPGGYTF.

The chain employs TRBV19 and TRBJ2-1, with a tentative D call TRBD1 (6 bases). The ends were cut back, 4 bases at V and 9 bases at J, with 19 bases in the middle. Germline V lookup: CDR1 LNHDA, CDR2 SQIVND (reference sequence). This CDR3 has 15 amino acids. In DNA form, the CDR3 reads TGTGCCAGTAGTACACGACAGGCCCTTGGTAGTGAGCAGTTCTTC. Its protein product is CASSTRQALGSEQFF.

For the CDR3, the DNA is TGCGCCAGCAGTAACACAGGGGGCGACGGCTATGGCTACACCTTC. Translating it yields CASSNTGGDGYGYTF. The chain has TRBV10-2 and TRBJ1-2; TRBD1 matches 9 bases. V lost 5 bases, J lost 4 bases, and 8 bases stayed unmatched. Germline CDR1 and CDR2: WSHSY and SAAADI. The CDR3 runs 15 residues.

The chain joins TRBV5-1 to TRBJ1-1; tentatively, D is TRBD1 (5 bases). V was pared by 4 bases and J by 4 bases, with 17 bases between. Germline CDR1 is SGHRS and CDR2 is YFSETQ. This CDR3 comprises 15 residues. The CDR3 here is CASSPTGGVGTEAFF. CDR3 sequence (DNA): TGCGCCAGCAGCCCGACGGGGGGAGTGGGCACTGAAGCTTTCTTT.